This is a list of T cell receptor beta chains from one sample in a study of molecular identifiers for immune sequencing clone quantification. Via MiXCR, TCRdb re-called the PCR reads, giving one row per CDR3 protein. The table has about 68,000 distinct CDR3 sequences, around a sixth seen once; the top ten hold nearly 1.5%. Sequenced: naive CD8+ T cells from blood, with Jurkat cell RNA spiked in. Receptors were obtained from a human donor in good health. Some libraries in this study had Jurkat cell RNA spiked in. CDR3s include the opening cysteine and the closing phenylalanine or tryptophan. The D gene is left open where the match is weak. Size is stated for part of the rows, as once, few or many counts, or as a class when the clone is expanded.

cdr3_nt: TGCGCCACAAAAAAAGAGACTAGCGGAAACAATGAGCAGTTCTTC
cdr3_aa: CATKKETSGNNEQFF
v_call: TRBV4-1
clone_size: -
j_call: TRBJ2-1
d_call: TRBD2

cdr3_nt: TGTGCCAGCAGCCCCAGGGCGGGACAGGTGAACACTGAAGCTTTCTTT
cdr3_aa: CASSPRAGQVNTEAFF
v_call: TRBV7-9
clone_size: many
j_call: TRBJ1-1
d_call: TRBD1

cdr3_nt: TGTGCCAGCAGCTTAGTTGGCGGAATGAACACTGAAGCTTTCTTT
cdr3_aa: CASSLVGGMNTEAFF
v_call: TRBV7-9
clone_size: many
j_call: TRBJ1-1
d_call: -

cdr3_nt: TGTGCCAGCAGTTTATCAGACTACGAGCAGTACTTC
cdr3_aa: CASSLSDYEQYF
v_call: TRBV12-3/TRBV12-4
clone_size: few
j_call: TRBJ2-7
d_call: -

cdr3_nt: TGTGCCAGCAGCTTTAACACAGAGAACACTGAAGCTTTCTTT
cdr3_aa: CASSFNTENTEAFF
v_call: TRBV11-1
clone_size: many
j_call: TRBJ1-1
d_call: -

cdr3_nt: TGTGCCAGCGGGGGCGGTGAGACCCTCCACTTT
cdr3_aa: CASGGGETLHF
v_call: TRBV12-3/TRBV12-4
clone_size: few
j_call: TRBJ1-6
d_call: -

cdr3_nt: TGTGCCAGCAGACAAGCGGGAGACGAGCAGTACTTC
cdr3_aa: CASRQAGDEQYF
v_call: TRBV5-3
clone_size: few
j_call: TRBJ2-7
d_call: TRBD2

cdr3_nt: TGTGCCAGCAGCTTCTCACCCGTAGGGAAAGCGGATACGCAGTATTTT
cdr3_aa: CASSFSPVGKADTQYF
v_call: TRBV7-6
clone_size: many
j_call: TRBJ2-3
d_call: -

cdr3_nt: TGTGCCAGCAGTTACTCTACGGGAGAGATCACCGGGGAGCTGTTTTTT
cdr3_aa: CASSYSTGEITGELFF
v_call: TRBV6-5
clone_size: few
j_call: TRBJ2-2
d_call: -

cdr3_nt: TGCAGTGCTCGACGACAGGGAAGTATCTCCTACAATGAGCAGTTCTTC
cdr3_aa: CSARRQGSISYNEQFF
v_call: TRBV20-1
clone_size: many
j_call: TRBJ2-1
d_call: TRBD1

cdr3_nt: TGTGCCAGCTTCGAAACGACAGGGGCAACAGATACGCAGTATTTT
cdr3_aa: CASFETTGATDTQYF
v_call: TRBV11-2
clone_size: many
j_call: TRBJ2-3
d_call: TRBD1

cdr3_nt: TGTGCCAGCAGCTTAGTTGACGGCTCCTACGAGCAGTACTTC
cdr3_aa: CASSLVDGSYEQYF
v_call: TRBV7-9
clone_size: many
j_call: TRBJ2-7
d_call: -

cdr3_nt: TGTGCCAGCAGGGAGGGTGGTGGGGGGGGCTCCTACAATGAGCAGTTCTTC
cdr3_aa: CASREGGGGGSYNEQFF
v_call: TRBV11-2
clone_size: -
j_call: TRBJ2-1
d_call: TRBD2

cdr3_nt: TGTGCCAGCAGTTTAATAGCGGCCACAGATACGCAGTATTTT
cdr3_aa: CASSLIAATDTQYF
v_call: TRBV27
clone_size: many
j_call: TRBJ2-3
d_call: -

cdr3_nt: TGTGCCTGGAGTGGCATTCCAACTAGCACAGATACGCAGTATTTT
cdr3_aa: CAWSGIPTSTDTQYF
v_call: TRBV30
clone_size: many
j_call: TRBJ2-3
d_call: -

cdr3_nt: TGTGCCAGCAGCCCCGGACTTGAGAGCACAGATACGCAGTATTTT
cdr3_aa: CASSPGLESTDTQYF
v_call: TRBV7-2
clone_size: many
j_call: TRBJ2-3
d_call: -

cdr3_nt: TGTGCCAGCAGCGTAGAATGGGGGGGCAGTCGCAATGAGCAGTTCTTC
cdr3_aa: CASSVEWGGSRNEQFF
v_call: TRBV9
clone_size: -
j_call: TRBJ2-1
d_call: -

cdr3_nt: TGTGCCAGCAGTTTACGGACGGTATGGTCACCCCTCCACTTT
cdr3_aa: CASSLRTVWSPLHF
v_call: TRBV27
clone_size: many
j_call: TRBJ1-6
d_call: -

cdr3_nt: TGTGCCAGCAGCGCCCCGGGACTAGCGCAGCCCCAGCCGCTAGAGACCCAGTACTTC
cdr3_aa: CASSAPGLAQPQPLETQYF
v_call: TRBV2
clone_size: many
j_call: TRBJ2-5
d_call: TRBD2

cdr3_nt: TGTGCCAGCAGTTACCTATCTTTAGCGGGAGATCACAATGAGCAGTTCTTC
cdr3_aa: CASSYLSLAGDHNEQFF
v_call: TRBV6-6
clone_size: once
j_call: TRBJ2-1
d_call: TRBD2

cdr3_nt: TGTGCCAGCAGTTTGGGCCTGTCGGGAGATACGCAGTATTTT
cdr3_aa: CASSLGLSGDTQYF
v_call: TRBV27
clone_size: -
j_call: TRBJ2-3
d_call: -

cdr3_nt: TGTGCCAGCAGTGAATCCCCTATTCAGTACTTC
cdr3_aa: CASSESPIQYF
v_call: TRBV6-1
clone_size: many
j_call: TRBJ2-4
d_call: -

cdr3_nt: TGTGCCAGCAGTTATGGACTAGCGGGAGGGGTCACCGGGGAGCTGTTTTTT
cdr3_aa: CASSYGLAGGVTGELFF
v_call: TRBV6-5
clone_size: many
j_call: TRBJ2-2
d_call: TRBD2

cdr3_nt: TGTGCCAGCAGCGACGGGCGCTACGAGCAGTACTTC
cdr3_aa: CASSDGRYEQYF
v_call: TRBV7-9
clone_size: many
j_call: TRBJ2-7
d_call: -

cdr3_nt: TGTGCCTGGACGGTGATGAACACTGAAGCTTTCTTT
cdr3_aa: CAWTVMNTEAFF
v_call: TRBV30
clone_size: many
j_call: TRBJ1-1
d_call: -

cdr3_nt: TGTGCCAGCAGCCAGGGACTAATAAACACCGGGGAGCTGTTTTTT
cdr3_aa: CASSQGLINTGELFF
v_call: TRBV7-2
clone_size: many
j_call: TRBJ2-2
d_call: TRBD2

cdr3_nt: TGTGCCAGCGGTGATCAGGGGGCCTACGAGCAGTACTTC
cdr3_aa: CASGDQGAYEQYF
v_call: TRBV2
clone_size: -
j_call: TRBJ2-7
d_call: TRBD1

cdr3_nt: TGCGCCAGCAGCTTCAGGGGGACCACCTACGAGCAGTACTTC
cdr3_aa: CASSFRGTTYEQYF
v_call: TRBV5-1
clone_size: many
j_call: TRBJ2-7
d_call: TRBD1

cdr3_nt: TGCGCCAGCACCCGGCCGGACTCACAAGAGACCCAGTACTTC
cdr3_aa: CASTRPDSQETQYF
v_call: TRBV10-2
clone_size: many
j_call: TRBJ2-5
d_call: -

cdr3_nt: TGTGCCAGCAGCGTATTGGGGGAAAGTGGAAACACCATATATTTT
cdr3_aa: CASSVLGESGNTIYF
v_call: TRBV9
clone_size: many
j_call: TRBJ1-3
d_call: -

cdr3_nt: TGTGCCAGCAGCCAGGCAGGGCTCACTGAAGCTTTCTTT
cdr3_aa: CASSQAGLTEAFF
v_call: TRBV7-6
clone_size: few
j_call: TRBJ1-1
d_call: -

cdr3_nt: TGTGCCAGCAGCCAAGTTGTAGTAGCTACGTGGCCCCAAGAGACCCAGTACTTC
cdr3_aa: CASSQVVVATWPQETQYF
v_call: TRBV3-1
clone_size: many
j_call: TRBJ2-5
d_call: -

cdr3_nt: TGTGCCAGCAGTTTAATGGAACGGGAGGGCACCGGGGAGCTGTTTTTT
cdr3_aa: CASSLMEREGTGELFF
v_call: TRBV27
clone_size: many
j_call: TRBJ2-2
d_call: TRBD2

cdr3_nt: TGTGCCAGCAGCGTTAGCGGGAGAGGGGTACTAGATGAGCAGTTCTTC
cdr3_aa: CASSVSGRGVLDEQFF
v_call: TRBV9
clone_size: many
j_call: TRBJ2-1
d_call: TRBD2

cdr3_nt: TGCGCCAGCAGTGAGGGCCTAGCGGGAGAGTCAGATACGCAGTATTTT
cdr3_aa: CASSEGLAGESDTQYF
v_call: TRBV10-2
clone_size: many
j_call: TRBJ2-3
d_call: TRBD2

cdr3_nt: TGTGCCAGCAGTTTCCGCCGGGGAGGTGTCGCCGGTGGCTACAATGAGCAGTTCTTC
cdr3_aa: CASSFRRGGVAGGYNEQFF
v_call: TRBV28
clone_size: many
j_call: TRBJ2-1
d_call: -

cdr3_nt: TGCGCCAGCAGAGCACCGGGGACAGGGGCCTCCACCTTC
cdr3_aa: CASRAPGTGASTF
v_call: TRBV4-3
clone_size: many
j_call: TRBJ1-2
d_call: TRBD1

cdr3_nt: TGTGCCAGCGACACAGGGTTCGGCAATCAGCCCCAGCATTTT
cdr3_aa: CASDTGFGNQPQHF
v_call: TRBV12-3/TRBV12-4
clone_size: -
j_call: TRBJ1-5
d_call: -

cdr3_nt: TGTGCCAGCAGCTTGGGGCCAACCCGTAGCTCCTACAATGAGCAGTTCTTC
cdr3_aa: CASSLGPTRSSYNEQFF
v_call: TRBV7-9
clone_size: many
j_call: TRBJ2-1
d_call: -

cdr3_nt: TGCGCCAGCAGCCAAGATGACAGTGGGGCAGCCTACGAGCAGTACTTC
cdr3_aa: CASSQDDSGAAYEQYF
v_call: TRBV4-1
clone_size: many
j_call: TRBJ2-7
d_call: -

cdr3_nt: TGCAGTGCTAGAGAGCCGGGGAGCAATCAGCCCCAGCATTTT
cdr3_aa: CSAREPGSNQPQHF
v_call: TRBV20-1
clone_size: many
j_call: TRBJ1-5
d_call: -

cdr3_nt: TGTGCCAGCAGTGAATATGTGGGGGGTACTGAAGCTTTCTTT
cdr3_aa: CASSEYVGGTEAFF
v_call: TRBV2
clone_size: few
j_call: TRBJ1-1
d_call: -

cdr3_nt: TGTGCCAGCAGTGGGACGAAGACTGAAGCTTTCTTT
cdr3_aa: CASSGTKTEAFF
v_call: TRBV27
clone_size: many
j_call: TRBJ1-1
d_call: -

cdr3_nt: TGTGCCAGCAGCTTAGTAGCGGGGGCCCCGAATGAGCAGTTCTTC
cdr3_aa: CASSLVAGAPNEQFF
v_call: TRBV7-2
clone_size: many
j_call: TRBJ2-1
d_call: TRBD2

cdr3_nt: TGCGCCAGCAGCCAAGGGACTACCAACACAGATACGCAGTATTTT
cdr3_aa: CASSQGTTNTDTQYF
v_call: TRBV4-3
clone_size: many
j_call: TRBJ2-3
d_call: -

cdr3_nt: TGTGCCAGCAGTCCGTACACCGGGGAGCTGTTTTTT
cdr3_aa: CASSPYTGELFF
v_call: TRBV27
clone_size: -
j_call: TRBJ2-2
d_call: -

cdr3_nt: TGCAGCGTTGAAGTTAGGGGTGACAAGGCGGCCCTCCGGGCTGAAGCTTTCTTT
cdr3_aa: CSVEVRGDKAALRAEAFF
v_call: TRBV29-1
clone_size: many
j_call: TRBJ1-1
d_call: -

cdr3_nt: TGTGCCAGCATAGAAGGCACTGAAGCTTTCTTT
cdr3_aa: CASIEGTEAFF
v_call: TRBV27
clone_size: -
j_call: TRBJ1-1
d_call: -